This entry features one TCR beta chain sequence. The data were taken from a study of cytomegalovirus exposure and HLA in healthy donors. Whole-study context: Among the 300 to 500 donors who were genotyped, approximately 76% fell in the genetic ancestry cluster that is associated with self-reported Caucasian donors.

Donors were nominally healthy when sampled, though unrecorded immune exposures were likely. The PCR had 60 Vbeta and 13 Jbeta primers. Data came from immunoSEQ multiplex PCR; TCRdb stores just in-frame clones and leaves some out. The sample includes approximately 100,000 clones, about 78% seen only once; the top ten take around 12%. This CDR3 has 15 residues. Germline CDR1 SGHRS, CDR2 YFSETQ. Trimming left V 3 bases short and J 5 bases short, with 14 bases between. The sequence came from a woman aged 40 to 55 in good health and CMV-seropositive. Sample: PBMCs. This chain uses TRBV5-1 with TRBJ2-2, with D perhaps TRBD1 (6 bases). The CDR3 protein is CASSWAGAGTGELFF. The CDR3 DNA sequence: TGCGCCAGCAGCTGGGCAGGGGCAGGGACCGGGGAGCTGTTTTTT. Together with reference TRBV5-1 and TRBJ2-2, the CDR3 gives the full variable domain: KAGVTQTPRYLIKTRGQQVTLSCSPISGHRSVSWYQQTPGQGLQFLFEYFSETQRNKGNFPGRFSGRQFSNSRSEMNVSTLELGDSALYLCASSWAGAGTGELFFGEGSRLTVL.